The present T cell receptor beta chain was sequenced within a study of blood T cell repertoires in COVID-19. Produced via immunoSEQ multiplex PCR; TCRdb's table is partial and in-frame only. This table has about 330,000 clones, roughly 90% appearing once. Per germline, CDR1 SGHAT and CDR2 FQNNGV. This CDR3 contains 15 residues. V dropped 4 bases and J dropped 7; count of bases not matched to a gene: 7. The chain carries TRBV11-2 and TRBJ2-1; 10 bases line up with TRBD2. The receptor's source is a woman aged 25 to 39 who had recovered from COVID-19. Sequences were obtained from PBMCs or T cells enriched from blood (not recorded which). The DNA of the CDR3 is TGTGCCAGCAGCTCGAGAGCGGGAGGGATAAATGAGCAGTTCTTC. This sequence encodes CASSSRAGGINEQFF. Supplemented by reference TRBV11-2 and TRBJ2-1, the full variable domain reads EAGVAQSPRYKIIEKRQSVAFWCNPISGHATLYWYQQILGQGPKLLIQFQNNGVVDDSQLPKDRFSAERLKGVDSTLKIQPAKLEDSAVYLCASSSRAGGINEQFFGPGTRLTVL.